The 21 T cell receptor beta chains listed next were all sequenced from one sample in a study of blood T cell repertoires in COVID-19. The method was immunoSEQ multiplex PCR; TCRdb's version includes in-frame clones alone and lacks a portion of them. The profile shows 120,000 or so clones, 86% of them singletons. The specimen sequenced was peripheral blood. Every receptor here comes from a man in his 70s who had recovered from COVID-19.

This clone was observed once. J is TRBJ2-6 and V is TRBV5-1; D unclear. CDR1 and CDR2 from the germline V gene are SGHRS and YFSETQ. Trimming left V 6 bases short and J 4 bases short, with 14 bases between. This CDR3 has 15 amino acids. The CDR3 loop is CASTHNLGGANVLTF. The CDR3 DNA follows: TGCGCCAGCACCCACAACTTGGGCGGGGCCAACGTCCTGACTTTC.

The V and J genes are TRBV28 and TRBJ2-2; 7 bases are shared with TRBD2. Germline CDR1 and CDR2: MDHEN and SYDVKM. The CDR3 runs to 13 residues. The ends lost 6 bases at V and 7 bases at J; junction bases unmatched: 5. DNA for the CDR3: TGTGCCAGCAGGTCCGGGAGGATCGGGGAGCTGTTTTTT. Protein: CASRSGRIGELFF.

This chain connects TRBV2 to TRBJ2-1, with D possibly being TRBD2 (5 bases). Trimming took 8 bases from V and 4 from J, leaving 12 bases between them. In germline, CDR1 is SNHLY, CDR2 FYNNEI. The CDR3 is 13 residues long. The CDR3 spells CASGIALYNEQFF. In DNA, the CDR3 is TGTGCCAGCGGTATAGCGTTGTACAATGAGCAGTTCTTC.

The CDR3 is CASSVGEGSHEQFF. CDR3 nucleotide sequence: TGTGCCAGCAGCGTAGGGGAGGGGAGCCATGAGCAGTTCTTC. This chain connects TRBV9 to TRBJ2-1; 7 nucleotides align to TRBD2. The CDR3 has 14 amino acids. The V and J ends lost 0 bases and 8 bases, in that order; junction bases with no gene match: 5. In germline, CDR1 is SGDLS, CDR2 YYNGEE.

The CDR3 nucleotides read TGTGCCACCAGCAGATTCACAGGGTTGTCCGGGGAGCTGTTTTTT. Translation: CATSRFTGLSGELFF. The chain has TRBV15 and TRBJ2-2, with D perhaps TRBD1 (6 bases). In germline, CDR1 is LNHNV, CDR2 YYDKDF (reference sequence). The CDR3 length is 15 residues. The V gene lost 2 bases and the J gene lost 6 bases, with 13 bases spanning the gap.

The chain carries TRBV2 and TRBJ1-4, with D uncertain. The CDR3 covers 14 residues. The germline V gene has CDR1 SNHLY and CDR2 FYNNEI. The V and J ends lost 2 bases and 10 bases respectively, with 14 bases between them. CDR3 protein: CASSESHRGGKLFF. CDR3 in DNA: TGTGCCAGCAGTGAAAGCCACCGAGGCGGAAAACTGTTTTTT.

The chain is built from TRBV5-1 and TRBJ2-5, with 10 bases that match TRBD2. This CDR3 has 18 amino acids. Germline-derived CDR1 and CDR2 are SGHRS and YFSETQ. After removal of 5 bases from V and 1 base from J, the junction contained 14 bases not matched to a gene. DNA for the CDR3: TGCGCCAGCAGTCCCTCCAGGGCTAGCGGGAGTAGCCAAGAGACCCAGTACTTC. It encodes CASSPSRASGSSQETQYF.

CDR3 in amino acids: CASSFSGGAYNEQFF. For the CDR3, the DNA is TGCGCCAGCAGCTTTAGCGGGGGGGCCTACAATGAGCAGTTCTTC. The rearrangement joins TRBV5-1 to TRBJ2-1; 11 bases match TRBD2. This CDR3 comprises 15 residues. Trimming removed 2 bases from V and 2 bases from J; junction bases left unmatched: 0. CDR1 and CDR2 (germline): SGHRS, YFSETQ.

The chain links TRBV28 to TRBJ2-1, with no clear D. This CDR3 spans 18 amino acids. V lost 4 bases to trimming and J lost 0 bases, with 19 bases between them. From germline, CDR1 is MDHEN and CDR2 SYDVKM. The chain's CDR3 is CASSSHWSKFSSYNEQFF. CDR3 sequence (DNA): TGTGCCAGCAGTTCCCACTGGTCTAAGTTTTCCTCCTACAATGAGCAGTTCTTC.

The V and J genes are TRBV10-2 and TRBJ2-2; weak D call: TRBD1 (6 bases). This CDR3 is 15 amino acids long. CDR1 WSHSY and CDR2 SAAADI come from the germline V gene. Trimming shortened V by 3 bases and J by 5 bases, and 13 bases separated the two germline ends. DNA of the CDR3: TGCGCCAGCAGTGATAATAGGGGGTATACCGGGGAGCTGTTTTTT. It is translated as CASSDNRGYTGELFF.

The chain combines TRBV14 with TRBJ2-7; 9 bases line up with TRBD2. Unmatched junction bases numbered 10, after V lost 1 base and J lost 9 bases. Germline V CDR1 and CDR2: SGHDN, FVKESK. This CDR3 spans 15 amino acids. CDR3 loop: CASSQGRTSVEVQYF. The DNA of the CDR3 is TGTGCCAGCAGCCAAGGTAGGACTAGCGTTGAGGTGCAGTACTTC.

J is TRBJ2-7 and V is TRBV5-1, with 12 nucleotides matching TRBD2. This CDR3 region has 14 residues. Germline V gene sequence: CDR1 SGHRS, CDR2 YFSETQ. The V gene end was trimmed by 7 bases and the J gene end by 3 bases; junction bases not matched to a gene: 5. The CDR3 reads CASRAGLAGYEQYF. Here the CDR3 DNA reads TGCGCCAGCCGAGCGGGACTAGCGGGCTACGAGCAGTACTTC.

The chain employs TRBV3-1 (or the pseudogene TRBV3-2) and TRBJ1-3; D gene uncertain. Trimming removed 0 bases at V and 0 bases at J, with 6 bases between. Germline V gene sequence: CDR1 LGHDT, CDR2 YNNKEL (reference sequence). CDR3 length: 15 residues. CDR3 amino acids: CASSQDLVSGNTIYF. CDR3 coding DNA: TGTGCCAGCAGCCAAGATCTCGTCTCTGGAAACACCATATATTTT.

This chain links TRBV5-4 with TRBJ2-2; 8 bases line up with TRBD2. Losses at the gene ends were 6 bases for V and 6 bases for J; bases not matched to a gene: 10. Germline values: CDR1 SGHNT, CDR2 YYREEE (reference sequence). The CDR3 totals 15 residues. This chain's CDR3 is CASTRASGQAGELFF. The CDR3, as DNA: TGTGCCAGCACCCGAGCTAGCGGGCAGGCCGGGGAGCTGTTTTTT.

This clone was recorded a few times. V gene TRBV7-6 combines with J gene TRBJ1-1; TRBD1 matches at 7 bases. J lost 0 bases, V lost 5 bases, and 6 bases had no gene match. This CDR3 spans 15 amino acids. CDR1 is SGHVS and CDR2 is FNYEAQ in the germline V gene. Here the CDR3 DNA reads TGTGCCAGCAGCCCCGCGACAGGGATGAACACTGAAGCTTTCTTT. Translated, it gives CASSPATGMNTEAFF.

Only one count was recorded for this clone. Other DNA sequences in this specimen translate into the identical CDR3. This chain's CDR3 is CASSVDGRGQETQYF. The CDR3 bases are TGTGCCAGCAGCGTAGACGGGAGGGGGCAAGAGACCCAGTACTTC. V is TRBV9 and J is TRBJ2-5, with 8 bases lining up with TRBD2. This CDR3 is built from 15 residues. The V segment lost 0 bases and the J segment 2 bases; nucleotides outside the gene matches: 3. Germline V gene data show CDR1 as SGDLS and CDR2 as YYNGEE. Using reference TRBV9 and TRBJ2-5 for the parts outside the CDR3, the full variable domain is DSGVTQTPKHLITATGQRVTLRCSPRSGDLSVYWYQQSLDQGLQFLIQYYNGEERAKGNILERFSAQQFPDLHSELNLSSLELGDSALYFCASSVDGRGQETQYFGPGTRLLVL.

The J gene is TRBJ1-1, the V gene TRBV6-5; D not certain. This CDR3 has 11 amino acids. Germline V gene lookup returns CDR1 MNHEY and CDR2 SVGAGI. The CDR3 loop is CASTGNTEAFF. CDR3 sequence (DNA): TGTGCGTCGACGGGGAACACTGAAGCTTTCTTT.

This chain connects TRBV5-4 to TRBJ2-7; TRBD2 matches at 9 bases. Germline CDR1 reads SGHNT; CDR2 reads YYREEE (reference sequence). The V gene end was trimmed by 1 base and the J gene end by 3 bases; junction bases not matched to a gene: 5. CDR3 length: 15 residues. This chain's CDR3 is CASSLLSGGIYEQYF. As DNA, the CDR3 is TGTGCCAGCAGCTTGTTGAGCGGGGGGATCTACGAGCAGTACTTC.

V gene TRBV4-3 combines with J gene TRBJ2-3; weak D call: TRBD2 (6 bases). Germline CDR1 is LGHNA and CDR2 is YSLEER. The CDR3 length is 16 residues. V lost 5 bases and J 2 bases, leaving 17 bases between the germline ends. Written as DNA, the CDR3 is TGCGCCAGCAGCAGGGAGGTGGGGCCATCCACAGATACGCAGTATTTT. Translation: CASSREVGPSTDTQYF.

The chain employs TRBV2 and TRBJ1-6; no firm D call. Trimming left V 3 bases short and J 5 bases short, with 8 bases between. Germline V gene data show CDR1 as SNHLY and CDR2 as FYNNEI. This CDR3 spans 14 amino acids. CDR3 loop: CASSDPYNNSPLHF. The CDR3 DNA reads TGTGCCAGCAGTGATCCCTATAATAATTCACCCCTCCACTTT. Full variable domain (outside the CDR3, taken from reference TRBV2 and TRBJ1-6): EPEVTQTPSHQVTQMGQEVILRCVPISNHLYFYWYRQILGQKVEFLVSFYNNEISEKSEIFDDQFSVERPDGSNFTLKIRSTKLEDSAMYFCASSDPYNNSPLHFGNGTRLTVT.

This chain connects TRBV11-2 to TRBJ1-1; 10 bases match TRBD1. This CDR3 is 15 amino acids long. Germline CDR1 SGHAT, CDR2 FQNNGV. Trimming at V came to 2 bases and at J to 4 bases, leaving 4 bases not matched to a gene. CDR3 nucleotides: TGTGCCAGCAGCTTAACGACAGGGGGCGGCACTGAAGCTTTCTTT. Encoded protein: CASSLTTGGGTEAFF.